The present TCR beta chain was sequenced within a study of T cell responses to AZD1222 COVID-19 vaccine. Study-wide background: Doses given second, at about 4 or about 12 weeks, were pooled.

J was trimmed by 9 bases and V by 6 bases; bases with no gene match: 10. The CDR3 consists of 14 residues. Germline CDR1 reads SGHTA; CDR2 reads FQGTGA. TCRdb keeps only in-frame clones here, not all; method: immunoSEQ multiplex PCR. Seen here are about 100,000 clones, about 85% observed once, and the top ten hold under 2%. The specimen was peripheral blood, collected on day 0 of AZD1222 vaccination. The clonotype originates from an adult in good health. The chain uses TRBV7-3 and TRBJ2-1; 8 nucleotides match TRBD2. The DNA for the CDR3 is TGTGCCAGCAGTCAGCCGGGACTAGGAAGTGAGCAGTTCTTC. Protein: CASSQPGLGSEQFF. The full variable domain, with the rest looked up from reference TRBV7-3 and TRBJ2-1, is GAGVSQTPSNKVTEKGKYVELRCDPISGHTALYWYRQSLGQGPEFLIYFQGTGAADDSGLPNDRFFAVRPEGSVSTLKIQRTERGDSAVYLCASSQPGLGSEQFFGPGTRLTVL.